The 29 T cell receptor beta chains reported below all come from one sample, sequenced in a study of cytomegalovirus exposure and HLA in healthy donors. 13 Jbeta primers and 60 Vbeta primers were used for the PCR. The method was immunoSEQ multiplex PCR; TCRdb's version includes in-frame clones alone and lacks a portion of them. This sample has 150,000 to 200,000 clones, with about four fifths found just once. What was sequenced was PBMCs. Source of these receptors: a man between 50 and 59 years old in good health and CMV-seropositive.

The chain has TRBV19 and TRBJ1-3; 8 nucleotides match TRBD1. V lost 6 bases, J lost 0 bases, and 7 bases stayed unmatched. The CDR3 has 16 amino acids. Germline V gene data show CDR1 as LNHDA and CDR2 as SQIVND (reference sequence). This chain's CDR3 is CASRSGQDGSGNTIYF. CDR3 nucleotides: TGTGCCAGTAGATCGGGACAGGACGGCTCTGGAAACACCATATATTTT.

The rearrangement links TRBV4-1 to TRBJ2-2; the match to TRBD2 covers 14 bases. The J segment lost 2 bases and the V segment lost 2 bases, leaving 10 bases of the junction unmatched. CDR1 is MGHRA and CDR2 is YSYEKL in the germline V gene. This CDR3 region has 20 residues. The CDR3 DNA follows: TGCGCCAGCAGCCAACAAGCTTCGACTAGCGGGAGGGCAAACACCGGGGAGCTGTTTTTT. This gives the protein CASSQQASTSGRANTGELFF.

V usage is TRBV10-3 and J usage is TRBJ2-4; tentative D call: TRBD2 (6 bases). The CDR3 contains 12 residues. Looked up from germline, CDR1 is ENHRY and CDR2 is SYGVKD. V dropped 2 bases and J dropped 8 bases, with 7 bases sitting between them. The CDR3 protein is CAISEREDIQYF. The CDR3 DNA sequence: TGTGCCATCAGTGAGAGGGAGGACATTCAGTACTTC.

The chain combines TRBV5-1 with TRBJ2-7; no firm D call. This CDR3 region has 13 residues. Germline V gives CDR1 SGHRS, CDR2 YFSETQ. Trimming removed 0 bases at V and 3 bases at J, with 7 bases between. The CDR3 is CASSLASLYEQYF. CDR3 DNA: TGCGCCAGCAGCTTGGCGTCCCTCTACGAGCAGTACTTC.

The chain recombines TRBV30 with TRBJ2-5; TRBD2 matches at 13 bases. V lost 0 bases, J lost 4 bases, and 11 bases stayed unmatched. The length of the CDR3 is 18 residues. Germline V gene lookup returns CDR1 GTSNPN and CDR2 SVGIG (reference sequence). CDR3 in DNA: TGTGCCTGGAGTGTCTTCCCCAGGACTAGCGGGAGTGGAGAGACCCAGTACTTC. It specifies CAWSVFPRTSGSGETQYF.

For this clone: The junction does not match germline at one end; this may be a read error. The chain has TRBV7-9 and TRBJ1-2; D gene ambiguous. The length of the CDR3 is 14 residues. Looked up from germline, CDR1 is SEHNR and CDR2 is FQNEAQ (reference sequence). The DNA for the CDR3 is TGTTCCAGCAGCGACTCTGCGGAGAACTATGGCTACACCTTC. Encoded protein: CSSSDSAENYGYTF. Full variable domain (outside the CDR3, taken from reference TRBV7-9 and TRBJ1-2): DTGVSQNPRHKITKRGQNVTFRCDPISEHNRLYWYRQTLGQGPEFLTYFQNEAQLEKSRLLSDRFSAERPKGSFSTLEIQRTEQGDSAMYLCSSSDSAENYGYTFGSGTRLTVV.

This chain links TRBV5-8 with TRBJ2-3; D perhaps matches TRBD2 (7 bases). Trimming removed 2 bases at V and 1 base at J, with 14 bases between. Per the germline V gene, CDR1 is SGHTS and CDR2 is YDEGEE. This CDR3 has 16 amino acids. Here the CDR3 DNA reads TGTGCCAGCAGCTTAGGTGGGGGGGCTCGCACAGATACGCAGTATTTT. Its protein product is CASSLGGGARTDTQYF.

J is TRBJ2-1 and V is TRBV9; 8 positions match TRBD1. CDR3 length: 15 amino acids. V lost 3 bases and J lost 2; bases outside the gene matches: 4. The germline V gene has CDR1 SGDLS and CDR2 YYNGEE. Here the CDR3 reads CASSARDRTYNEQFF. DNA of the CDR3: TGTGCCAGCAGCGCCCGGGACAGGACCTACAATGAGCAGTTCTTC.

This clone was detected a few times. The chain is built from TRBV9 and TRBJ1-2; 10 nucleotides line up with TRBD1. CDR1 is SGDLS, CDR2 YYNGEE, per germline. Trimming removed 0 bases from V and 3 bases from J; junction bases left unmatched: 2. The CDR3 extends over 15 amino acids. CDR3 in amino acids: CASSVVDRGDYGYTF. The CDR3 DNA follows: TGTGCCAGCAGCGTAGTGGACAGGGGGGACTATGGCTACACCTTC.

The chain has TRBV27 and TRBJ2-2, with unresolved D. CDR3 length equals 14 residues. CDR1 MNHEY and CDR2 SMNVEV come from the germline V gene (reference sequence). V was pared by 3 bases and J by 2 bases, with 7 bases between. The CDR3 region is CASSFNTNTGELFF. Here the CDR3 DNA reads TGTGCCAGCAGTTTCAACACAAACACCGGGGAGCTGTTTTTT.

This chain links TRBV9 with TRBJ2-1; 11 nucleotides line up with TRBD2. There are 15 residues in the CDR3. The V gene's germline CDR1 is SGDLS and CDR2 YYNGEE. The ends lost 3 bases at V and 7 bases at J; junction bases unmatched: 6. The CDR3 DNA reads TGTGCCAGCAGCGCGTTAGCGGGAGGGCCAAATGAGCAGTTCTTC. This gives the protein CASSALAGGPNEQFF.

This clone was picked up one time. The chain recombines TRBV28 with TRBJ1-2; TRBD1 might be the D (6 bases). Germline V gene sequence: CDR1 MDHEN, CDR2 SYDVKM. Trimming shortened V by 7 bases and J by 3 bases, and 21 bases separated the two germline ends. The CDR3 length is 16 residues. The CDR3, as DNA: TGTGCCAGCAAGAACTACAGGGCCGCTGACTACTATGGCTACACCTTC. This translates into CASKNYRAADYYGYTF.

This clone was seen more than once but under ten times. The chain recombines TRBV11-2 with TRBJ1-4; a possible D gene is TRBD1 (5 bases). The CDR3 spans 14 residues. Germline values: CDR1 SGHAT, CDR2 FQNNGV. The ends were cut back, 8 bases at V and 8 bases at J, with 18 bases in the middle. The CDR3 bases are TGTGCCAGCTCAAGGGGAACTAAGGAGGAAAAACTGTTTTTT. It translates to CASSRGTKEEKLFF.

With regard to this clone: A read error may produce the germline difference seen at one junction end. The chain is built from TRBV2 and TRBJ1-1, with 9 bases matching TRBD1. Per the germline V gene, CDR1 is SNHLY and CDR2 is FYNNEI. This CDR3 is 14 amino acids long. CDR3 sequence: CASREGTGWTEAFF. DNA for the CDR3: TGTGCCAGCAGGGAAGGGACAGGGTGGACTGAAGCTTTCTTT.

V is TRBV7-8 and J is TRBJ2-1, with TRBD2 identical over 12 bases. The CDR3 is 15 amino acids. J lost 9 bases, V lost 1 base, and 4 bases had no gene match. The germline CDR1 and CDR2 sequences are SGHVS and FQNEAQ. CDR3 bases: TGTGCCAGCAGCTTAGGGACTAGCGGGACTGGTGAGCAGTTCTTC. This sequence encodes CASSLGTSGTGEQFF.

CDR3 coding DNA: TGTGCCAGCAGCTTGGGAAGTGGGGGAGGGCCCCACGAGCAGTACTTC. Its translation is CASSLGSGGGPHEQYF. The chain recombines TRBV5-4 with TRBJ2-5; TRBD2 aligns across 7 bases. The DNA end favors TRBJ2-7, so the J call may be wrong. The CDR3 spans 16 residues. Germline assignment: CDR1 SGHNT and CDR2 YYREEE (reference sequence).

The gene calls are TRBV29-1 and TRBJ2-7; D is ambiguous. Trimming stripped 5 bases from V and 4 bases from J, with 12 bases between. Germline CDR1 SQVTM, CDR2 ANQGSEA. The CDR3 extends over 12 amino acids. The CDR3 here is CSVPKTEYEQYF. The CDR3, as DNA: TGCAGCGTTCCGAAGACGGAGTACGAGCAGTACTTC.

This chain joins TRBV4-3 and TRBJ2-2, with 9 bases aligning to TRBD1. V dropped 0 bases and J dropped 1; count of bases not matched to a gene: 9. The CDR3 is 19 residues long. Germline loops: CDR1 LGHNA, CDR2 YSLEER. The DNA for the CDR3 is TGCGCCAGCAGCCAAGATTGGGGGACGGGACAGGGGAACACCGGGGAGCTGTTTTTT. It specifies CASSQDWGTGQGNTGELFF.

The chain employs TRBV28 and TRBJ1-4; D remains ambiguous. V was shortened by 3 bases and J by 0 bases, with 8 bases between the two germline ends. This CDR3 region has 15 residues. Germline V CDR1 and CDR2: MDHEN, SYDVKM. CDR3 nucleotides: TGTGCCAGCAGTTTGGGGAGTGCAACTAATGAAAAACTGTTTTTT. Its protein product is CASSLGSATNEKLFF.

The chain links TRBV11-2 to TRBJ1-5; 8 nucleotides match TRBD1. This CDR3 has 14 amino acids. Germline V gene data show CDR1 as SGHAT and CDR2 as FQNNGV. After removal of 3 bases from V and 4 bases from J, the junction contained 2 bases not matched to a gene. The CDR3 region has the DNA TGTGCCAGCAGCTTGACAGGGGTAAATCAGCCCCAGCATTTT. Translating gives CASSLTGVNQPQHF.

V gene TRBV30 combines with J gene TRBJ1-3; no clear D. This CDR3 region has 17 residues. Trimming took off 0 bases at V and 0 bases at J, with 15 bases between the two ends. The germline CDR1 and CDR2 sequences are GTSNPN and SVGIG (reference sequence). In DNA form, the CDR3 reads TGTGCCTGGAGTGTACCGGGTAGTCGGTACTCTGGAAACACCATATATTTT. Translation gives CAWSVPGSRYSGNTIYF.

The chain links TRBV2 to TRBJ2-1, with 11 bases lining up with TRBD2. Losses at the gene ends were 5 bases for V and 10 bases for J; bases not matched to a gene: 7. Per germline, CDR1 SNHLY and CDR2 FYNNEI. The CDR3 consists of 14 residues. The CDR3 DNA follows: TGTGCCAGCAGTAAGGGACTAGCGGAACCCGAGCAGTTCTTC. Protein product: CASSKGLAEPEQFF.

This rearrangement joins TRBV30 to TRBJ1-3; no clear D gene. Trimming pared 1 base from V and 2 bases from J, leaving 15 bases between. Germline V gene data show CDR1 as GTSNPN and CDR2 as SVGIG (reference sequence). The CDR3 has 16 residues. The CDR3 is CAWSGPSGWAGNTIYF. The CDR3, as DNA: TGTGCCTGGAGTGGGCCCTCGGGGTGGGCTGGAAACACCATATATTTT. The whole variable domain, filled in from reference TRBV30 and TRBJ1-3, reads SQTIHQWPATLVQPVGSPLSLECTVEGTSNPNLYWYRQAAGRGLQLLFYSVGIGQISSEVPQNLSASRPQDRQFILSSKKLLLSDSGFYLCAWSGPSGWAGNTIYFGEGSWLTVV.

The chain has TRBV13 and TRBJ2-2; TRBD1 matches at 10 bases. The CDR3 extends over 20 amino acids. CDR1 and CDR2 (germline): PRHDT, FYEKMQ (reference sequence). Trimming at V came to 0 bases and at J to 3 bases, leaving 13 bases not matched to a gene. CDR3 DNA sequence: TGTGCCAGCAGCTTAGGTATGTGGCGGCGGGACAGGGGTCACACCGGGGAGCTGTTTTTT. This codes for CASSLGMWRRDRGHTGELFF.

The chain is built from TRBV7-2 and TRBJ2-1; D remains ambiguous. The V end lost 1 base, the J end lost 7 bases, and 8 bases lay between the germline ends. This CDR3 spans 13 amino acids. In germline, CDR1 is SGHTA, CDR2 FQGNSA. CDR3 sequence: CASSLGPINEQFF. The CDR3 nucleotides read TGTGCCAGCAGCTTAGGTCCCATTAATGAGCAGTTCTTC.

This sequence joins TRBV27 and TRBJ1-1, with 7 positions matching TRBD1. With V trimmed by 6 bases and J by 2 bases, 6 bases remained unmatched. CDR1 and CDR2 (germline): MNHEY, SMNVEV (reference sequence). The CDR3 is 14 amino acids. Written as DNA, the CDR3 is TGTGCCAGCAGATGGGACAGCGATAACACTGAAGCTTTCTTT. Encoded protein: CASRWDSDNTEAFF.

This sequence joins TRBV7-9 and TRBJ2-7; no clear D. Germline loops: CDR1 SEHNR, CDR2 FQNEAQ (reference sequence). This CDR3 is 14 amino acids long. The V end lost 2 bases, the J end lost 2 bases, and 10 bases lay between the germline ends. CDR3 bases: TGTGCCAGCAGCTTAACCAGAACCCCCTACGAGCAGTACTTC. As protein: CASSLTRTPYEQYF.

The chain links TRBV27 to TRBJ1-6; TRBD1 matches at 8 bases. The CDR3 has 15 residues. V lost 2 bases to trimming and J lost 10 bases; unmatched junction nucleotides: 7. CDR1 and CDR2 (germline): MNHEY, SMNVEV (reference sequence). The CDR3 nucleotides read TGTGCCAGCAGTTTAGAGACAGGGGTAGGGTCACCCCTCCACTTT. Translation: CASSLETGVGSPLHF.

This clone was detected once. The gene calls are TRBV5-1 and TRBJ2-2; 15 nucleotides match TRBD2. The ends lost 2 bases at V and 7 bases at J; junction bases unmatched: 18. The germline gives CDR1 SGHRS, CDR2 YFSETQ. This CDR3 comprises 21 residues. The CDR3 region has the DNA TGCGCCAGCAGCTTCCAGGGGCGCTTCGGACTAGCGGGAGGGAAAGTCGGGGAGCTGTTTTTT. Protein sequence: CASSFQGRFGLAGGKVGELFF.